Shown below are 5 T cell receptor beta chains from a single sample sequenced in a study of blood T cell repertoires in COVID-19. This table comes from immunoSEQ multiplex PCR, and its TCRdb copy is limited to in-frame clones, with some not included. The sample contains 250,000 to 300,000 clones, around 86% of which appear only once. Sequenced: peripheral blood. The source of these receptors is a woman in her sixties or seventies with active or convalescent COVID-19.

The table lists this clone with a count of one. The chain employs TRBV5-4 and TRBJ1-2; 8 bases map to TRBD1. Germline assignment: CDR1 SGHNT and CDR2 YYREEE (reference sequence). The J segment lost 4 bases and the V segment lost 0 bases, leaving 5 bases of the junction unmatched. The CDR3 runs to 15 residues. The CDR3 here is CASSLGSGGAYGYTF. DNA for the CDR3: TGTGCCAGCAGCTTGGGGTCAGGGGGCGCCTATGGCTACACCTTC.

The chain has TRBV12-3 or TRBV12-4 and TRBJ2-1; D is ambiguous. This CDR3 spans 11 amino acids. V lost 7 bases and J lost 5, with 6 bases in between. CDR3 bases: TGTGCCAGCACCCTCCACAATGAGCAGTTCTTC. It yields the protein CASTLHNEQFF.

The CDR3, as DNA: TGTGCCATCAGCCCGCGACAGGATCTTTATGGCTACACCTTC. Translated: CAISPRQDLYGYTF. The chain is built from TRBV10-3 and TRBJ1-2, with D possibly TRBD1 on 6 matching bases. CDR3 size: 14 residues. Trimming shortened V by 6 bases and J by 5 bases, and 16 bases separated the two germline ends. The germline CDR1 and CDR2 sequences are ENHRY and SYGVKD.

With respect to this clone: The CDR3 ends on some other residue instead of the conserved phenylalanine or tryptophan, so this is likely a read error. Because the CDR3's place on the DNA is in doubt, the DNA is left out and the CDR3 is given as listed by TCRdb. The CDR3 spells CARSLLRCRDRYPFD. The V call is TRBV7-5, the J call TRBJ1-4; the D call of TRBD1 is as the table states it, not checked on the DNA. TRBV7-5 is listed as a pseudogene. Termini included, the CDR3 measures 15 amino acids.

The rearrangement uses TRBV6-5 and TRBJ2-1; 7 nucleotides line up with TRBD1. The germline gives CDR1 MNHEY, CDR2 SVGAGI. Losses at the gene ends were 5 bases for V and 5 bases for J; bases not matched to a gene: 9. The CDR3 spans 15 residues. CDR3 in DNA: TGTGCCAGCAGTCCCTGGGGACAGCCTAACAATGAGCAGTTCTTC. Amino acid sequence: CASSPWGQPNNEQFF.